The rows below give T cell receptor beta chains drawn from one sample of a study of T cells after posttransplantation cyclophosphamide. Produced via immunoSEQ multiplex PCR; TCRdb's table is partial and in-frame only. There are approximately 17,000 clones in the sample; around 94% occur only once, and more than 0.25% lies in the top ten. The sequenced sample was naive CD4+ T cells sorted from blood. The receptors originated from a woman in her forties or fifties in good health and a related stem cell transplant donor. Each CDR3 is given with its conserved first and last residue. D genes are given only for firm matches. Part of the rows lack a size; the others show once, few, many or a class for expanded clones.

V: TRBV18; D: -; size: -; J: TRBJ2-6; DNA: TGTGCCAGCTCACCAACCCGGGGCTCTGGGGCCAACGTCCTGACTTTC; CDR3: CASSPTRGSGANVLTF
V: TRBV29-1; D: -; size: -; J: TRBJ1-1; DNA: TGCAGCGTTGAATCCCGGAACACTGAAGCTTTCTTT; CDR3: CSVESRNTEAFF
V: TRBV7-2; D: TRBD2; size: -; J: TRBJ2-2; DNA: TGTGCCAGCAGCTTAGCGGCGGGAGGGCCCCCCGGGGAGCTGTTTTTT; CDR3: CASSLAAGGPPGELFF
V: TRBV7-8; D: TRBD2; size: -; J: TRBJ2-7; DNA: TGTGCCAGCAGCTTAATGGGGCTGCGGGGGGACTACGAGCAGTACTTC; CDR3: CASSLMGLRGDYEQYF
V: TRBV5-1; D: TRBD2; size: -; J: TRBJ2-4; DNA: TGCGCCAGCAGCCTGCCGGGACTAGCGGGGGCGAACATTCAGTACTTC; CDR3: CASSLPGLAGANIQYF
V: TRBV11-2; D: TRBD2; size: -; J: TRBJ2-1; DNA: TGTGCCAGCAGCTCTTTAGCGGGAGTCTACAATGAGCAGTTCTTC; CDR3: CASSSLAGVYNEQFF
V: TRBV7-9; D: -; size: -; J: TRBJ2-5; DNA: TGTGCCAGCAGCCCACCCCCCGGGGGGCGATTCGGGTTTAAAGAGACCCAGTACTTC; CDR3: CASSPPPGGRFGFKETQYF
V: TRBV6-6; D: -; size: once; J: TRBJ2-4; DNA: TGTGCCAGCAGTTACAATGACATGACCAAAAACATTCAGTACTTC; CDR3: CASSYNDMTKNIQYF
V: TRBV7-2; D: -; size: -; J: TRBJ1-2; DNA: TGTGCCAGCAGCTTAGGAGCGGGAGCTGCCTATGGCTACACCTTC; CDR3: CASSLGAGAAYGYTF
V: TRBV19; D: -; size: -; J: TRBJ2-7; DNA: TGTGCCAGTAGTATCCAGGGAATAACCTACGAGCAGTACTTC; CDR3: CASSIQGITYEQYF
V: TRBV19; D: TRBD1; size: -; J: TRBJ1-1; DNA: TGTGCCAGTAGTATGAGGGACAGGGGGCCTGAAGCTTTCTTT; CDR3: CASSMRDRGPEAFF
V: TRBV28; D: -; size: -; J: TRBJ1-4; DNA: TGTGCCAGCAGTTTCGGTGCCCTGGAAAAACTGTTTTTT; CDR3: CASSFGALEKLFF
V: TRBV10-3; D: -; size: few; J: TRBJ1-3; DNA: TGTGCCATCCGGCCACAGGGCCGCGGAAACACCATATATTTT; CDR3: CAIRPQGRGNTIYF